This TCR beta chain was captured in a study of cytomegalovirus exposure and HLA in healthy donors. Study-level results: Overall, around 150 TCR beta chains were annotated as cytomegalovirus-associated.

This clone was seen only once. Its antigen is not identified. Sequencing was performed with immunoSEQ multiplex PCR; in TCRdb, only in-frame clones are kept and a portion is missing. The sample records fewer than 200,000 clones, more than 65% being singletons. The sequencing input was PBMCs. This receptor was obtained from a woman under 30 in good health and CMV-seropositive.

CDR3 in DNA: TGCGCCAGCAGCCAAGGACTAGCTAATGAGCAGTTCTTC. Translating it yields CASSQGLANEQFF. The chain uses TRBV4-1 and TRBJ2-1; 7 bases are shared with TRBD2. Germline lookup yields CDR1 MGHRA and CDR2 YSYEKL. This CDR3 spans 13 amino acids. J was trimmed by 7 bases and V by 1 base; bases with no gene match: 1.